This T cell receptor beta chain was sequenced in a study of blood T cell repertoires in COVID-19. In the study overall: Samples came from the United States, Italy and Spain, spanning acute and convalescent COVID-19. Nucleic acid was either cDNA or gDNA, and it came from T cells, B-cell-depleted T cells, or PBMCs.

Trimming took 8 bases from V and 11 from J; bases not matched to a gene: 7. CDR1 LNHNV and CDR2 YYDKDF come from the germline V gene (reference sequence). The CDR3 contains 13 residues. Per the study methods: Amplification from reference gene primers served as the basis for estimated nucleated cell counts. The assay was immunoSEQ multiplex PCR, and TCRdb's table has in-frame clones only and misses some. V, J and clone size are taken as reported in that table, and D and trimming were inferred from the DNA itself. The sample has tens of thousands of clones; 89% are singletons. The rearrangement joins TRBV15 to TRBJ2-1, with TRBD2 matching 12 bases. The sequencing sample was made of peripheral blood. The sequence derives from a woman aged 50 to 65 with active COVID-19. CDR3 amino acids: CATGPTSGRQQFF. CDR3 nucleotide sequence: TGTGCCACCGGTCCGACTAGCGGGAGACAGCAGTTCTTC. Filled out from reference TRBV15 and TRBJ2-1, the complete variable domain reads DAMVIQNPRYQVTQFGKPVTLSCSQTLNHNVMYWYQQKSSQAPKLLFHYYDKDFNNEADTPDNFQSRRPNTSFCFLDIRSPGLGDTAMYLCATGPTSGRQQFFGPGTRLTVL.